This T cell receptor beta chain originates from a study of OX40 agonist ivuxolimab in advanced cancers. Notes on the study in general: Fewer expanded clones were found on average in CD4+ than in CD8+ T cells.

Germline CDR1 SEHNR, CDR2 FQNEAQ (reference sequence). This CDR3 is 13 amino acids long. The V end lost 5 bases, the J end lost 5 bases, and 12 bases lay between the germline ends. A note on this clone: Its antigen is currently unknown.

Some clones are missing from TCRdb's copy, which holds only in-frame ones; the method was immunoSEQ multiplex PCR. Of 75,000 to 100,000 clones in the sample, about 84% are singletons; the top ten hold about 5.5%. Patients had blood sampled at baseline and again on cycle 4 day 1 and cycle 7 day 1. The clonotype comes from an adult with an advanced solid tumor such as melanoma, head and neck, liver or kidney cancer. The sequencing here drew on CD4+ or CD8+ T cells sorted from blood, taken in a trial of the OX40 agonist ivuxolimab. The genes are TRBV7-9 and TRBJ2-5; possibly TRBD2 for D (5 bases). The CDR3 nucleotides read TGTGCCAGCAGCGGAGGCCTGGGGGAGACCCAGTACTTC. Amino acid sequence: CASSGGLGETQYF.